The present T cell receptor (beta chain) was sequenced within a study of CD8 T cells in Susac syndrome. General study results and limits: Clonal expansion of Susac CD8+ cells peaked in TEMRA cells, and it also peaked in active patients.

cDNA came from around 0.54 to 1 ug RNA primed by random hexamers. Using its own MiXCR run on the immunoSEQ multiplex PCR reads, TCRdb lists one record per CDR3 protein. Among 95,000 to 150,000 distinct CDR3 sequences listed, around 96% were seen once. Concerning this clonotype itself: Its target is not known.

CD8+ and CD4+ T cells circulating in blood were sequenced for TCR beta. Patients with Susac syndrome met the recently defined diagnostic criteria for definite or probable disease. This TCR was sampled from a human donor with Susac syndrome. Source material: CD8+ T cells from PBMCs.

The DNA of the CDR3 is TGTGCCACCAGTGACCCCGGAACCAGCTACAATGAGCAGTTCTTC. Translated: CATSDPGTSYNEQFF. V gene TRBV24-1 combines with J gene TRBJ2-1; D unresolved. Trimming cost V 4 bases and J 3 bases, with 12 bases left between them. CDR1 is KGHDR, CDR2 SFDVKD, per germline. This CDR3 has 15 amino acids.